One sample yielded the 31 T cell receptor beta chains listed below, sequenced in a study of technical replicates of blood from several donors (dated by TCRdb to about 2017). Libraries were made using the immunoSEQ multiplex PCR assay. This is the immuneACCESS table as TCRdb keeps it, with only in-frame sequences that have V and J called. A part of the clones is gone; compared with another copy, unresolved V genes explain less than half, and the rest is unexplained. This sample gives around 79,000 clones in total; more than 90% of them show up just once. Jointly, the top ten make up 0.3% to 0.45% of the sample. The material sequenced was T cells isolated from PBMCs. The receptor set was obtained from a human donor in good health. Some clones in this sample may be carry-over from other donors' samples.

This clone was seen a few times. The chain couples TRBV6-6 to TRBJ1-1; tentatively, D is TRBD1 (6 bases). With 4 bases removed from V and 3 bases from J, the gap between germline ends came to 12 bases. This CDR3 region has 14 residues. CDR1 MNHNY and CDR2 SVGAGI come from the germline V gene (reference sequence). The CDR3 is CASSLWGRDTEAFF. CDR3 DNA: TGTGCCAGCAGTTTATGGGGGCGGGACACTGAAGCTTTCTTT.

The genes are TRBV6-5 and TRBJ2-2, with 7 bases identical to TRBD2. The CDR3 is 16 amino acids. V shed 0 bases and J 5 bases; nucleotides not matched to a gene: 6. Germline lookup yields CDR1 MNHEY and CDR2 SVGAGI. CDR3 in amino acids: CASSYSTGEGTGELFF. The CDR3 DNA follows: TGTGCCAGCAGTTACTCGACGGGGGAGGGTACCGGGGAGCTGTTTTTT.

The CDR3: CASSFSYGETQYF. The CDR3 DNA is TGTGCCAGCAGTTTTTCGTACGGAGAGACCCAGTACTTC. V and J are TRBV28 and TRBJ2-5, with D uncertain. Trimming took off 3 bases at V and 4 bases at J, with 9 bases between the two ends. This CDR3 is 13 amino acids long. The germline V gene has CDR1 MDHEN and CDR2 SYDVKM. The full variable domain, completed using reference TRBV28 and TRBJ2-5, is DVKVTQSSRYLVKRTGEKVFLECVQDMDHENMFWYRQDPGLGLRLIYFSYDVKMKEKGDIPEGYSVSREKKERFSLILESASTNQTSMYLCASSFSYGETQYFGPGTRLLVL.

This rearrangement joins TRBV11-3 to TRBJ2-2; perhaps TRBD1 as D (5 bases). Germline V gene lookup returns CDR1 SGHNT and CDR2 YENEEA. CDR3 size: 16 residues. V lost 0 bases to trimming and J lost 3 bases, with 11 bases between them. CDR3 loop: CASSLDYETDTGELFF. The CDR3 bases are TGTGCCAGCAGCTTAGATTACGAGACAGACACCGGGGAGCTGTTTTTT.

This chain links TRBV2 with TRBJ2-5; TRBD2 aligns across 13 bases. Germline V gene sequence: CDR1 SNHLY, CDR2 FYNNEI. The V gene end was trimmed by 7 bases and the J gene end by 3 bases; junction bases not matched to a gene: 5. This CDR3 has 15 residues. The CDR3 sequence: CASNMGLAGKETQYF. For the CDR3, the DNA is TGTGCCAGCAATATGGGACTAGCGGGGAAAGAGACCCAGTACTTC.

CDR3 nucleotide sequence: TGTGCCAGCAGCAAAGTGAGGCAGCAATGCAACTATGGCTACACCTTC. This sequence encodes CASSKVRQQCNYGYTF. V usage is TRBV21-1 and J usage is TRBJ1-2. TRBV21-1 is designated a pseudogene. The CDR3 loop spans 16 amino acids.

J is TRBJ2-3 and V is TRBV4-2; 11 bases are shared with TRBD2. Germline values: CDR1 LGHNA, CDR2 YNFKEQ. The length of the CDR3 is 16 residues. V trimming: 3 bases; J trimming: 4 bases; junction bases outside the gene matches: 6. CDR3 bases: TGTGCCAGCAGCCATACTAGCGGGAGCGAATCAGATACGCAGTATTTT. Translating gives CASSHTSGSESDTQYF.

This clone was picked up a small number of times. This chain connects TRBV6-1 to TRBJ1-1, with D maybe TRBD1 (5 bases). CDR1 is MNHNS and CDR2 is SASEGT in the germline V gene. The CDR3 has 12 residues. CDR3 in amino acids: CVVGGMHTEAFF. CDR3 nucleotides: TGTGTCGTGGGGGGGATGCACACTGAAGCTTTCTTT.

The chain is built from TRBV2 and TRBJ2-4; 7 nucleotides align to TRBD2. V shed 4 bases and J 7 bases; nucleotides not matched to a gene: 7. The CDR3 is 14 amino acids. The germline gives CDR1 SNHLY, CDR2 FYNNEI. CDR3 region: CASSAIREGNIQYF. The DNA of the CDR3 is TGTGCCAGCAGTGCGATAAGGGAGGGGAACATTCAGTACTTC.

Here the CDR3 DNA reads TGCGCCAGCAGCTTGGATGCGGGTTTCTCCTACGAGCAGTACTTC. This codes for CASSLDAGFSYEQYF. The genes are TRBV5-1 and TRBJ2-7; TRBD2 is a possible D gene (5 bases). Deletions cut 0 bases from V and 0 bases from J, with 10 bases between. Germline CDR1 is SGHRS and CDR2 is YFSETQ. The CDR3 loop spans 15 amino acids.

This chain connects TRBV19 to TRBJ2-5; possible D gene TRBD1, 6 bases. The germline CDR1 and CDR2 sequences are LNHDA and SQIVND (reference sequence). The V end lost 1 base, the J end lost 1 base, and 16 bases lay between the germline ends. The CDR3 has 17 amino acids. The CDR3 loop reads CASSIGAGHRAQETQYF. The CDR3 nucleotides are TGTGCCAGTAGTATAGGCGCCGGTCACAGGGCCCAAGAGACCCAGTACTTC.

V gene TRBV7-3 combines with J gene TRBJ1-1; TRBD1 matches 10 bases. V gave up 5 bases and J gave up 2 bases; unmatched junction bases: 2. CDR3 size: 14 residues. Per the germline V gene, CDR1 is SGHTA and CDR2 is FQGTGA. The CDR3 DNA follows: TGTGCCAGCAGCCGGGACAGGGGAAACACTGAAGCTTTCTTT. Amino acid sequence: CASSRDRGNTEAFF.

The chain is built from TRBV5-4 and TRBJ1-2; 7 nucleotides align to TRBD1. V trimming: 4 bases; J trimming: 8 bases; junction bases outside the gene matches: 14. CDR3 length: 15 amino acids. From germline, CDR1 is SGHNT and CDR2 YYREEE (reference sequence). The CDR3 DNA reads as TGTGCCAGCAGCGCCGCCGGGACAGAGGCTGGGGGCTACACCTTC. Amino acid sequence: CASSAAGTEAGGYTF.

The V call is TRBV5-1, the J call TRBJ2-7; the match to TRBD1 covers 8 bases. The ends lost 0 bases at V and 4 bases at J; junction bases unmatched: 3. The germline V gene encodes CDR1 SGHRS and CDR2 YFSETQ. The CDR3 loop spans 14 amino acids. The CDR3 is CASSLGDRGYEQYF. The CDR3 DNA is TGCGCCAGCAGCTTGGGAGACAGGGGTTACGAGCAGTACTTC.

The chain's CDR3 is CASSDRTLYFERTDTQYF. The CDR3 coding sequence is TGTGCCAGCAGCGACCGGACACTCTACTTTGAGAGGACAGATACGCAGTATTTT. The gene calls are TRBV5-6 and TRBJ2-3, with a tentative D call TRBD1 (5 bases). V was shortened by 4 bases and J by 3 bases, with 24 bases between the two germline ends. This CDR3 comprises 18 residues. Germline V gives CDR1 SGHDT, CDR2 YYEEEE.

The chain employs TRBV29-1 and TRBJ2-7; TRBD1 agrees at 11 bases. V dropped 7 bases and J dropped 9; count of bases not matched to a gene: 14. Germline V gene lookup returns CDR1 SQVTM and CDR2 ANQGSEA. The CDR3 extends over 14 amino acids. CDR3 region: CSAIGTGGNLGQYF. The DNA for the CDR3 is TGCAGCGCGATCGGGACAGGGGGAAACTTAGGGCAGTACTTC.

The chain links TRBV14 to TRBJ2-7, with D tentatively TRBD1 (5 bases). CDR3 length: 15 amino acids. The germline V gene has CDR1 SGHDN and CDR2 FVKESK. The ends were cut back, 0 bases at V and 1 base at J, with 10 bases in the middle. CDR3 region: CASSQEVGVSYEQYF. The CDR3 DNA reads as TGTGCCAGCAGCCAAGAGGTAGGGGTATCCTACGAGCAGTACTTC.

This clone was seen only once. This chain uses TRBV30 with TRBJ2-7; 10 bases map to TRBD2. The CDR3 runs 16 residues. J lost 6 bases, V lost 1 base, and 12 bases had no gene match. Germline V gene lookup returns CDR1 GTSNPN and CDR2 SVGIG (reference sequence). The CDR3 DNA reads as TGTGCCTGGAGTGCTAGCGGGAGCCCCCGGCTACGCGAGCAGTACTTC. Its translation is CAWSASGSPRLREQYF.

The genes are TRBV5-1 and TRBJ1-4; TRBD1 agrees at 8 bases. The CDR3 loop spans 16 amino acids. V dropped 4 bases and J dropped 5; count of bases not matched to a gene: 10. Germline CDR1 is SGHRS and CDR2 is YFSETQ. As DNA, the CDR3 is TGCGCCAGCAGCACAGAACCGGGACAGGCAAATGAAAAACTGTTTTTT. Its translation is CASSTEPGQANEKLFF.

The chain combines TRBV30 with TRBJ1-2, with TRBD1 as a possible D gene (6 bases). Germline V gene lookup returns CDR1 GTSNPN and CDR2 SVGIG (reference sequence). V lost 4 bases and J 4 bases, leaving 13 bases between the germline ends. The CDR3 covers 13 residues. The CDR3, as DNA: TGTGCCTGGACCTGGACGGACAGCTATGGCTACACCTTC. Residues: CAWTWTDSYGYTF.

The chain has TRBV29-1 and TRBJ2-1; D is unclear. Looked up from germline, CDR1 is SQVTM and CDR2 is ANQGSEA. The CDR3 spans 13 residues. V lost 5 bases and J 0 bases, leaving 8 bases between the germline ends. CDR3 in amino acids: CSVLASSYNEQFF. CDR3 in DNA: TGCAGCGTTTTGGCAAGCTCCTACAATGAGCAGTTCTTC.

J is TRBJ2-7 and V is TRBV6-5, with TRBD1 as a possible D gene (6 bases). This CDR3 spans 12 amino acids. In germline, CDR1 is MNHEY, CDR2 SVGAGI. The germline V and J ends were trimmed by 8 bases and 2 bases, with 10 bases remaining between them. CDR3 nucleotides: TGTGCCAGCCAAGGGGACACCTACGAGCAGTACTTC. Its translation is CASQGDTYEQYF.

This rearrangement joins TRBV5-6 to TRBJ2-3; 10 bases fit TRBD2. The ends lost 2 bases at V and 4 bases at J; junction bases unmatched: 7. CDR1 SGHDT and CDR2 YYEEEE come from the germline V gene. The CDR3 runs to 16 residues. The CDR3 spells CASSLIGLAESDTQYF. The CDR3 nucleotides read TGTGCCAGCAGCTTAATCGGACTAGCGGAATCAGATACGCAGTATTTT.

V usage is TRBV5-1 and J usage is TRBJ1-3; the D gene is possibly TRBD1 (5 bases). V was clipped by 0 bases and J by 0 bases, with 7 bases between them. CDR1 is SGHRS and CDR2 is YFSETQ in the germline V gene. The CDR3 spans 15 residues. In DNA, the CDR3 is TGCGCCAGCAGCTTGGGGGGCAGCTCTGGAAACACCATATATTTT. Amino acid sequence: CASSLGGSSGNTIYF.

This sequence joins TRBV5-4 and TRBJ2-7, with unresolved D. Trimming took 4 bases from V and 3 from J, leaving 17 bases between them. The CDR3 extends over 15 amino acids. Germline V gene lookup returns CDR1 SGHNT and CDR2 YYREEE (reference sequence). CDR3 in DNA: TGTGCCAGCAGCGACTCAAAAAGGCAGCACTACGAGCAGTACTTC. It yields the protein CASSDSKRQHYEQYF. Using reference TRBV5-4 and TRBJ2-7 for the parts outside the CDR3, the full variable domain is ETGVTQSPTHLIKTRGQQVTLRCSSQSGHNTVSWYQQALGQGPQFIFQYYREEENGRGNFPPRFSGLQFPNYSSELNVNALELDDSALYLCASSDSKRQHYEQYFGPGTRLTVT.

Details on this clone: An end of the junction does not agree with germline; a read error may underlie this. The V call is TRBV11-2, the J call TRBJ2-1; D is possibly TRBD1 (6 bases). The V gene's germline CDR1 is SGHAT and CDR2 FQNNGV. This CDR3 has 15 amino acids. As DNA, the CDR3 is TGTGCCAGCAGTTTAGCTTTGGGACAAGCAGATGAGCAGTTCTTC. Translating it yields CASSLALGQADEQFF. Supplemented by reference TRBV11-2 and TRBJ2-1, the full variable domain reads EAGVAQSPRYKIIEKRQSVAFWCNPISGHATLYWYQQILGQGPKLLIQFQNNGVVDDSQLPKDRFSAERLKGVDSTLKIQPAKLEDSAVYLCASSLALGQADEQFFGPGTRLTVL.

This clone came up a few times. The rearrangement links TRBV27 to TRBJ1-5, with TRBD1 identical over 12 bases. CDR1 and CDR2 from the germline V gene are MNHEY and SMNVEV (reference sequence). V shed 8 bases, J shed 1 base, and the junction held 9 bases outside the gene matches. The CDR3 is made up of 17 amino acids. The CDR3 loop reads CASGSGTGGSSNQPQHF. Written as DNA, the CDR3 is TGTGCCAGCGGTTCCGGGACAGGGGGCTCCAGCAATCAGCCCCAGCATTTT.

The chain employs TRBV2 and TRBJ1-5; D is ambiguous. The germline V gene has CDR1 SNHLY and CDR2 FYNNEI. The germline V and J ends were trimmed by 5 bases and 3 bases, with 8 bases remaining between them. The length of the CDR3 is 13 residues. The CDR3 region is CASSQHSNQPQHF. CDR3 nucleotide sequence: TGTGCCAGCAGTCAACATTCCAATCAGCCCCAGCATTTT.

The J gene is TRBJ1-2, the V gene TRBV9, with TRBD1 matching over 11 bases. Germline assignment: CDR1 SGDLS and CDR2 YYNGEE. Germline trimming cut 4 bases from V and 3 bases from J; bases unmatched to any gene: 8. The CDR3 contains 16 residues. In nucleotides, the CDR3 is TGTGCCAGCAGCCTCCGCCGGACAGGGGGCCACTATGGCTACACCTTC. It translates to CASSLRRTGGHYGYTF. Full variable domain (rest looked up from reference TRBV9 and TRBJ1-2): DSGVTQTPKHLITATGQRVTLRCSPRSGDLSVYWYQQSLDQGLQFLIQYYNGEERAKGNILERFSAQQFPDLHSELNLSSLELGDSALYFCASSLRRTGGHYGYTFGSGTRLTVV.

This chain uses TRBV28 with TRBJ2-1, with D uncertain. The CDR3 loop spans 14 amino acids. Germline CDR1 and CDR2: MDHEN and SYDVKM. Deletions cut 4 bases from V and 7 bases from J, with 14 bases between. The CDR3 DNA reads as TGTGCCAGCAGTTCTACAGACACATTAAATGAGCAGTTCTTC. It encodes CASSSTDTLNEQFF.

The genes are TRBV5-1 and TRBJ2-5; 7 bases match TRBD1. Losses at the gene ends were 4 bases for V and 1 base for J; bases not matched to a gene: 4. The CDR3 covers 14 residues. Germline CDR1 is SGHRS and CDR2 is YFSETQ. The CDR3 is CASSPGTVQETQYF. The CDR3 nucleotides read TGCGCCAGCAGCCCGGGGACAGTCCAAGAGACCCAGTACTTC.